Following are 22 T cell receptor beta chains from one sample sequenced in a study of shared clonotypes between healthy human individuals. Sequencing was performed with immunoSEQ multiplex PCR; in TCRdb, only in-frame clones are kept and a portion is missing. The sample lists around 560,000 clones; roughly 95% were seen once. Terminally differentiated effector memory CD45RA+ cells were left out of the naive CD8 fraction, which was CD45RO-negative and positively selected for CCR7. Source material: naive CD8+ T cells sorted from blood. These receptors were taken from a woman in her twenties or thirties in good health.

This rearrangement joins TRBV30 to TRBJ2-5; D unclear. The DNA end is more similar to TRBJ2-7, so the J call may be wrong. The germline V gene has CDR1 GTSNPN and CDR2 SVGIG (reference sequence). This CDR3 is built from 14 residues. CDR3 sequence (DNA): TGTGCCTGGAGTGTAGTGGGATCCTCCTACGAGCAGTACTTC. Its translation: CAWSVVGSSYEQYF.

This clone appeared a single time. The chain uses TRBV5-1 and TRBJ2-7; TRBD2 matches 8 bases. V was pared by 2 bases and J by 3 bases, with 1 base of the junction left unmatched. The CDR3 sequence is 13 residues long. Germline assignment: CDR1 SGHRS and CDR2 YFSETQ. Here the CDR3 DNA reads TGCGCCAGCAGCTTTAGCGGGAACTACGAGCAGTACTTC. Its translation is CASSFSGNYEQYF.

This rearrangement joins TRBV27 to TRBJ2-2; D is unclear. Per germline, CDR1 MNHEY and CDR2 SMNVEV (reference sequence). V gave up 1 base and J gave up 2 bases, with 5 bases separating them. The CDR3 loop spans 14 amino acids. The CDR3 protein is CASSLFGNTGELFF. The CDR3 DNA sequence: TGTGCCAGCAGTTTATTCGGAAACACCGGGGAGCTGTTTTTT.

CDR3: CASSMTAMNTEAFF. CDR3 in DNA: TGTGCCAGCAGCATGACAGCAATGAACACTGAAGCTTTCTTT. This chain uses TRBV6-5 with TRBJ1-1; tentative D call: TRBD1 (5 bases). The CDR3 loop spans 14 amino acids. Germline V gene sequence: CDR1 MNHEY, CDR2 SVGAGI. Deletions cut 6 bases from V and 0 bases from J, with 11 bases between.

The CDR3 here is CASSEGQQETQYF. DNA for the CDR3: TGTGCCAGCAGTGAAGGGCAGCAAGAGACCCAGTACTTC. The J gene is TRBJ2-5, the V gene TRBV6-1, with D unresolved. Germline assignment: CDR1 MNHNS and CDR2 SASEGT. CDR3 length: 13 amino acids. The germline V and J ends were trimmed by 1 base and 2 bases, with 5 bases remaining between them.

This chain joins TRBV27 and TRBJ1-2; 8 nucleotides align to TRBD1. Germline V lookup: CDR1 MNHEY, CDR2 SMNVEV (reference sequence). This CDR3 contains 15 residues. Trimming cost V 6 bases and J 4 bases; bases outside gene matches: 10. DNA for the CDR3: TGTGCCAGCAGGGCTGGACAGGGAGAGGGCTATGGCTACACCTTC. This codes for CASRAGQGEGYGYTF.

The chain employs TRBV30 and TRBJ2-5; D may be TRBD1 (6 bases). The last part of the DNA fits TRBJ2-7 better; the J call may be wrong. The CDR3 has 13 amino acids. The germline V gene encodes CDR1 GTSNPN and CDR2 SVGIG (reference sequence). CDR3 residues: CAWSTQGYYEQYF. For the CDR3, the DNA is TGTGCCTGGAGTACCCAGGGGTACTACGAGCAGTACTTC.

This clone appeared once. The chain joins TRBV19 to TRBJ2-5; 10 bases align to TRBD1. The CDR3 totals 17 residues. Germline CDR1 is LNHDA and CDR2 is SQIVND (reference sequence). With 7 bases clipped from V and 5 bases from J, the junction kept 16 bases outside the gene matches. The CDR3 DNA is TGTGCCAGTATGCCTCACCGCGGGACAGGGGTCGGGGAGACCCAGTACTTC. Residues: CASMPHRGTGVGETQYF.

The chain couples TRBV5-8 to TRBJ2-1; TRBD2 agrees at 9 bases. The germline V gene encodes CDR1 SGHTS and CDR2 YDEGEE. The length of the CDR3 is 17 residues. V was clipped by 4 bases and J by 8 bases; unmatched bases: 16. The CDR3 DNA is TGTGCCAGCAGCCTGGGGGTAGCGGGAGCGAAGCGCGATGAGCAGTTCTTC. Translated: CASSLGVAGAKRDEQFF.

The rearrangement uses TRBV11-2 and TRBJ2-5; D gene unclear. The V end was cut by 5 bases, the J end by 5 bases, with 15 bases between. Per germline, CDR1 SGHAT and CDR2 FQNNGV. The CDR3 is 14 amino acids. The CDR3 here is CASSLPSSRETQYF. The CDR3 coding sequence is TGTGCCAGCAGCCTCCCCTCCTCGAGGGAGACCCAGTACTTC.

The chain couples TRBV28 to TRBJ1-1; 7 nucleotides agree with TRBD1. Germline V lookup: CDR1 MDHEN, CDR2 SYDVKM. Losses at the gene ends were 3 bases for V and 0 bases for J; bases not matched to a gene: 10. This CDR3 contains 17 residues. CDR3 protein: CASSFLGQATMNTEAFF. The CDR3 DNA reads TGTGCCAGCAGTTTTCTTGGACAGGCCACGATGAACACTGAAGCTTTCTTT.

The chain combines TRBV5-1 with TRBJ2-7; D uncertain. V lost 5 bases to trimming and J lost 0 bases, with 15 bases between them. Looked up from germline, CDR1 is SGHRS and CDR2 is YFSETQ. The CDR3 runs 15 residues. As DNA, the CDR3 is TGCGCCAGCAGTCCCCTTCCGGACGACTCCTACGAGCAGTACTTC. Encoded protein: CASSPLPDDSYEQYF.

The J gene is TRBJ2-5, the V gene TRBV11-3; possible D gene TRBD1, 6 bases. The J call may be wrong; the DNA end is better matched by TRBJ2-7. Germline V gene data show CDR1 as SGHNT and CDR2 as YENEEA. The CDR3 extends over 13 amino acids. The CDR3 sequence is CASSEGVGYEQYF. The CDR3 DNA reads as TGTGCCAGCAGTGAGGGGGTGGGCTACGAGCAGTACTTC.

The chain carries TRBV28 and TRBJ2-7, with 7 bases matching TRBD2. CDR3 length equals 16 residues. The V segment lost 5 bases and the J segment 3 bases; nucleotides outside the gene matches: 13. Germline values: CDR1 MDHEN, CDR2 SYDVKM. The CDR3 protein is CASSPGLPNLVYEQYF. CDR3 nucleotides: TGTGCCAGCAGTCCGGGACTACCAAACCTGGTCTACGAGCAGTACTTC.

V usage is TRBV27 and J usage is TRBJ1-4, with D tentatively TRBD1 (6 bases). V was clipped by 4 bases and J by 5 bases, with 17 bases between them. The CDR3 extends over 16 amino acids. In germline, CDR1 is MNHEY, CDR2 SMNVEV (reference sequence). CDR3 nucleotides: TGTGCCAGCAGTTACAATTCCGGGACACCGAATGAAAAACTGTTTTTT. This gives the protein CASSYNSGTPNEKLFF.

This chain joins TRBV27 and TRBJ2-7; 9 bases line up with TRBD1. From germline, CDR1 is MNHEY and CDR2 SMNVEV (reference sequence). There are 16 residues in the CDR3. With V trimmed by 6 bases and J by 4 bases, 13 bases remained unmatched. The CDR3 region is CASSQNPPGQGYEQYF. The CDR3 nucleotides are TGTGCCAGCAGCCAAAACCCACCGGGACAGGGTTACGAGCAGTACTTC.

This clone has only one observation. The V and J genes are TRBV19 and TRBJ2-1; TRBD2 aligns across 15 bases. V lost 5 bases and J lost 7; bases outside the gene matches: 9. This CDR3 region has 17 residues. The germline V gene encodes CDR1 LNHDA and CDR2 SQIVND (reference sequence). CDR3 in DNA: TGTGCCAGTAGTGTCCACCCCGGGACTAGCGGGGGGAATGAGCAGTTCTTC. Its translation: CASSVHPGTSGGNEQFF.

The gene calls are TRBV11-3 and TRBJ2-1; perhaps TRBD2 as D (5 bases). Trimming removed 5 bases from V and 1 base from J, with 9 bases in between. The V gene's germline CDR1 is SGHNT and CDR2 YENEEA. The CDR3 totals 14 residues. The CDR3 region is CASSVTSSYNEQFF. In nucleotides, the CDR3 is TGTGCCAGCAGCGTCACTAGTTCCTACAATGAGCAGTTCTTC. The whole variable domain, remainder taken from reference TRBV11-3 and TRBJ2-1, is EAGVVQSPRYKIIEKKQPVAFWCNPISGHNTLYWYLQNLGQGPELLIRYENEEAVDDSQLPKDRFSAERLKGVDSTLKIQPAELGDSAVYLCASSVTSSYNEQFFGPGTRLTVL.

Here the CDR3 DNA reads TGTGCCAGCAGTCAGAGCGGGAGTGGGTCCTACGAGCAGTACTTC. Translating it yields CASSQSGSGSYEQYF. The chain couples TRBV28 to TRBJ2-7, with TRBD2 identical over 8 bases. The V gene end was trimmed by 5 bases and the J gene end by 1 base; junction bases not matched to a gene: 7. The CDR3 is made up of 15 amino acids. The germline V gene has CDR1 MDHEN and CDR2 SYDVKM.

The V and J genes are TRBV20-1 and TRBJ2-7, with unresolved D. The V gene's germline CDR1 is DFQATT and CDR2 SNEGSKA (reference sequence). The CDR3 runs to 10 residues. The V and J ends lost 6 bases and 5 bases respectively, with 8 bases between them. The CDR3 DNA reads as TGCAGTGCAATAGAACACGAGCAGTACTTC. Translation gives CSAIEHEQYF.

The genes are TRBV7-8 and TRBJ2-1; unclear D gene. The CDR3 runs 12 residues. Germline-derived CDR1 and CDR2 are SGHVS and FQNEAQ. V was shortened by 1 base and J by 10 bases, with 8 bases between the two germline ends. The CDR3 protein is CASSLVGDEQFF. CDR3 DNA sequence: TGTGCCAGCAGCTTAGTGGGTGACGAGCAGTTCTTC.

A note on this clone: The sample holds other DNA sequences that translate to the same CDR3. V usage is TRBV27 and J usage is TRBJ2-7, with D possibly being TRBD1 or TRBD2 (5 bases each). The germline V and J ends were trimmed by 5 bases and 0 bases, with 14 bases remaining between them. Per the germline V gene, CDR1 is MNHEY and CDR2 is SMNVEV (reference sequence). This CDR3 has 15 residues. The CDR3 is CASSIGTGSSYEQYF. The CDR3 DNA reads as TGTGCCAGCAGTATCGGGACGGGGAGCTCCTACGAGCAGTACTTC.